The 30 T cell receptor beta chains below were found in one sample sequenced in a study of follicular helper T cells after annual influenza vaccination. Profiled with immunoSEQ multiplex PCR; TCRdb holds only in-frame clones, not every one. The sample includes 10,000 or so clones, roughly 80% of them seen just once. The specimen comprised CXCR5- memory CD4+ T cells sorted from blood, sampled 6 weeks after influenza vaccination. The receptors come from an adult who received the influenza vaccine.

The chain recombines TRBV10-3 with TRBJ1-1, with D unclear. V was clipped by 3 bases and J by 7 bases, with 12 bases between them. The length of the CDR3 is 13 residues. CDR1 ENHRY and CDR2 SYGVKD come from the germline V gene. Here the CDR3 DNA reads TGTGCCATCAGTGATTGGAAGGAGTTTGAAGCTTTCTTT. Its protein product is CAISDWKEFEAFF.

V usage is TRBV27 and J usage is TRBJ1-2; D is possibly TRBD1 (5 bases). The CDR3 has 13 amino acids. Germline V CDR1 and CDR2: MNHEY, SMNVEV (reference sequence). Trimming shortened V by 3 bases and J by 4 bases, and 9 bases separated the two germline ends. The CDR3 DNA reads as TGTGCCAGCAGTTTCAGGGTGAGCTATGGCTACACCTTC. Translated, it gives CASSFRVSYGYTF.

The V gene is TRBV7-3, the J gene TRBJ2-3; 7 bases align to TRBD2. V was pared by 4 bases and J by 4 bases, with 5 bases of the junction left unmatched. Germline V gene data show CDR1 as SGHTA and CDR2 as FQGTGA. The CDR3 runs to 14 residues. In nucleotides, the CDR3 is TGTGCCAGCAGCTCCGGACTAGACGCAGATACGCAGTATTTT. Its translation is CASSSGLDADTQYF.

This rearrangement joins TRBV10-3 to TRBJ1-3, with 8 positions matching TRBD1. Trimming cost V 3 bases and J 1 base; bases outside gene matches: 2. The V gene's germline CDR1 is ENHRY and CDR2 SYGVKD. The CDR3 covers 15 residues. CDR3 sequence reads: CAISDTGGSGNTIYF. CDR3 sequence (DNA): TGTGCCATCAGTGACACAGGGGGTTCTGGAAACACCATATATTTT.

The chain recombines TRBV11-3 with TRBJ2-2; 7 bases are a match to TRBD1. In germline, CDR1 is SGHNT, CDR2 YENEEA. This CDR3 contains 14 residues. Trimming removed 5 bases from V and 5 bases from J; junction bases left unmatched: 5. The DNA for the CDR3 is TGTGCCAGCAGCGTATTACAGGGGACCGGGGAGCTGTTTTTT. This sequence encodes CASSVLQGTGELFF.

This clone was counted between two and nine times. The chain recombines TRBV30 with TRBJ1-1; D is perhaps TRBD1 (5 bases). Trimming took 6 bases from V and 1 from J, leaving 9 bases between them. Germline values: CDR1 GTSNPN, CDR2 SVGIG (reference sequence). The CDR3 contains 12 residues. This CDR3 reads CACPDKNTEAFF. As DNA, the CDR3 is TGTGCCTGCCCGGACAAGAACACTGAAGCTTTCTTT.

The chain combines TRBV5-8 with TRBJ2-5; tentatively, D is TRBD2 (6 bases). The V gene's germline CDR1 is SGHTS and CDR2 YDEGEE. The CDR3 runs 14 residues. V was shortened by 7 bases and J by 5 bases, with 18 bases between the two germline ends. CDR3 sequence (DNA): TGTGCCAGCCCGAAGGAGGTTGGGGGGGAGACCCAGTACTTC. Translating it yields CASPKEVGGETQYF.

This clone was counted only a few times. CDR3 sequence: CASSQDASRPEAFF. Here the CDR3 DNA reads TGTGCCAGCAGCCAAGATGCCTCCCGTCCGGAAGCTTTCTTT. This chain uses TRBV4-2 with TRBJ1-1, with D unclear. This CDR3 is built from 14 residues. Trimming cost V 0 bases and J 8 bases, with 13 bases left between them. In germline, CDR1 is LGHNA, CDR2 YNFKEQ.

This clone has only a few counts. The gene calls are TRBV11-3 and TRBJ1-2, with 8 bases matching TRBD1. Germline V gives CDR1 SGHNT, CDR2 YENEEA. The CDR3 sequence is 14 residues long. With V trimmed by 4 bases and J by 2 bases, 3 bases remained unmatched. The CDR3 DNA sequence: TGTGCCAGCAGCTCCGGGACAGGCAACTATGGCTACACCTTC. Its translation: CASSSGTGNYGYTF.

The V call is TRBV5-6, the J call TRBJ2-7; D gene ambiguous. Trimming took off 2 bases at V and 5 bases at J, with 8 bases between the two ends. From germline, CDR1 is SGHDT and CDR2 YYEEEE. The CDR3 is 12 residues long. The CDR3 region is CASSFNRDEQYF. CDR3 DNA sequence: TGTGCCAGCAGCTTTAACCGGGACGAGCAGTACTTC.

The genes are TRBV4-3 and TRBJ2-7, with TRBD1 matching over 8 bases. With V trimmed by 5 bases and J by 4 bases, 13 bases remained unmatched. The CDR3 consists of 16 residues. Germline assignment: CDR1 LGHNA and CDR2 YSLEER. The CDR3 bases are TGCGCCAGCAGCGAAGTCAGAGGCAGGGGGCTGTACGAGCAGTACTTC. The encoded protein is CASSEVRGRGLYEQYF.

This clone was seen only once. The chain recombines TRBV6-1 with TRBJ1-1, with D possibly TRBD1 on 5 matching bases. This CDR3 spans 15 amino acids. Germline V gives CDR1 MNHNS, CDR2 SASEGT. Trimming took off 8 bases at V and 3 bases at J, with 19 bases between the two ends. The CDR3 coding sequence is TGTGCCAGCCGAAGCCAGGGTATAAGGGACACTGAAGCTTTCTTT. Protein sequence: CASRSQGIRDTEAFF.

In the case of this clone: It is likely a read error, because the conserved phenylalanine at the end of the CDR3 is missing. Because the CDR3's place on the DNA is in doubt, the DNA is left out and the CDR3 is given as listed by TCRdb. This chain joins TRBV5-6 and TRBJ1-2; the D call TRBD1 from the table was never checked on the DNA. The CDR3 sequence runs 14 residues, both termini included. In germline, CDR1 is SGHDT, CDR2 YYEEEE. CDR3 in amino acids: CASSRQGTSMATNP.

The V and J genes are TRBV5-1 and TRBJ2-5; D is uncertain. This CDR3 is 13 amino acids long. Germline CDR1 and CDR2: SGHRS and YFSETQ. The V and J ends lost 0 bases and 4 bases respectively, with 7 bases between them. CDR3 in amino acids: CASSLATVETQYF. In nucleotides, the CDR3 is TGCGCCAGCAGCTTGGCAACAGTAGAGACCCAGTACTTC.

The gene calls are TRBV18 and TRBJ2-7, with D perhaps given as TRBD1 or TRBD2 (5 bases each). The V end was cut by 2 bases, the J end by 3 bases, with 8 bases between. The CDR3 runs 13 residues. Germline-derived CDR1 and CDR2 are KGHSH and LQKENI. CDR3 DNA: TGTGCCAGCTCACCAAGGGACGGCTACGAGCAGTACTTC. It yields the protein CASSPRDGYEQYF.

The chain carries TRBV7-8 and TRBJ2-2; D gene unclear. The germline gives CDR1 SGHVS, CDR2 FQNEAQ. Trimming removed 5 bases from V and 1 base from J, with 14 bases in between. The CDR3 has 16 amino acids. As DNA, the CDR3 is TGTGCCAGCAGCCGACAACGAGTTATGAACACCGGGGAGCTGTTTTTT. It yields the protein CASSRQRVMNTGELFF.

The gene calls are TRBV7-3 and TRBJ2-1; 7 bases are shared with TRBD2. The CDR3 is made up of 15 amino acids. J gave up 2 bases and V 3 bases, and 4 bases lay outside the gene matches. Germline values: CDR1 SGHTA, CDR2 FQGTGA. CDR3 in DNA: TGTGCCAGCAGCTTCACAACTAGCGCCTACAATGAGCAGTTCTTC. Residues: CASSFTTSAYNEQFF.

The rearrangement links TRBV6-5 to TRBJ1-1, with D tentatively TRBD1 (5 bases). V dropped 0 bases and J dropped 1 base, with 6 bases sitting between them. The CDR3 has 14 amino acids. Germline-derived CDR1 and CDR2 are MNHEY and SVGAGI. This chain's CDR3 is CASSYSRGNTEAFF. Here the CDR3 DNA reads TGTGCCAGCAGTTACTCGAGGGGGAACACTGAAGCTTTCTTT.

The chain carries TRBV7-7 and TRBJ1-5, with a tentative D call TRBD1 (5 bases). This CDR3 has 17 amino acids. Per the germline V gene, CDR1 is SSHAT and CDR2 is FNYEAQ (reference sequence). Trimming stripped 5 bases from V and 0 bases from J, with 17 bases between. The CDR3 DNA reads TGTGCCAGCAGCCTCACAGGTAGACTCTATAGCAATCAGCCCCAGCATTTT. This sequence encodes CASSLTGRLYSNQPQHF.

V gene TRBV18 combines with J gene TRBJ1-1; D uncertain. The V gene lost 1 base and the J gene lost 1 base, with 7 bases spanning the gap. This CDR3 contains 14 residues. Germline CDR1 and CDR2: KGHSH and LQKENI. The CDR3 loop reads CASSPRRANTEAFF. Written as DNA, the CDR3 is TGTGCCAGCTCACCACGAAGAGCGAACACTGAAGCTTTCTTT.

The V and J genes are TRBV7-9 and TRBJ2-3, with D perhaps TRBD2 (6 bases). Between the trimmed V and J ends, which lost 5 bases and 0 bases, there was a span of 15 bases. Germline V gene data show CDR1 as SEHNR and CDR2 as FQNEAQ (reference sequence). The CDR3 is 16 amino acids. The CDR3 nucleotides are TGTGCCAGCAGCCAACGCGGAGGGTCCAGCACAGATACGCAGTATTTT. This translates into CASSQRGGSSTDTQYF.

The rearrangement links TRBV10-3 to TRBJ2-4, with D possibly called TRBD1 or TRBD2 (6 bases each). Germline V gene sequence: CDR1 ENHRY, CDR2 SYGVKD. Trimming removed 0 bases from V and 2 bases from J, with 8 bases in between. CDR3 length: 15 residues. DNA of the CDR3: TGTGCCATCAGTGAGTCTGGGGGGCCCAAAAACATTCAGTACTTC. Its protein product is CAISESGGPKNIQYF.

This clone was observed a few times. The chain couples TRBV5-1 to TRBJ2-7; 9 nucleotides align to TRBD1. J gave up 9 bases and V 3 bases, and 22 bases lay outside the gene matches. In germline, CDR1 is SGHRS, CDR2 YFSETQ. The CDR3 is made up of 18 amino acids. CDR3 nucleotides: TGCGCCAGCAGCTGGGCCGGGACAGGGCTACGGGAAGGACTAGGGCAGTACTTC. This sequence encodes CASSWAGTGLREGLGQYF. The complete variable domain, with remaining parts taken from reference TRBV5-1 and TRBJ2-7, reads KAGVTQTPRYLIKTRGQQVTLSCSPISGHRSVSWYQQTPGQGLQFLFEYFSETQRNKGNFPGRFSGRQFSNSRSEMNVSTLELGDSALYLCASSWAGTGLREGLGQYFGPGTRLTVT.

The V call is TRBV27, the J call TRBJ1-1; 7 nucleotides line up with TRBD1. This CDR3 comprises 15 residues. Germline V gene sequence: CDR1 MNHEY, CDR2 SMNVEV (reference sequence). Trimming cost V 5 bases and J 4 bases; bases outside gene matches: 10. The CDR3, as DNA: TGTGCCAGCAGTAGCCGAGGGGGCCAAAGCACTGAAGCTTTCTTT. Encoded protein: CASSSRGGQSTEAFF.

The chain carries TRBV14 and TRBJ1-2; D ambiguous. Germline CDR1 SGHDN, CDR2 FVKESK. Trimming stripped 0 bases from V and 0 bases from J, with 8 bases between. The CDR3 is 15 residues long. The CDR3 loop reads CASSQDITPNYGYTF. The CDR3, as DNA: TGTGCCAGCAGCCAAGATATAACACCTAACTATGGCTACACCTTC. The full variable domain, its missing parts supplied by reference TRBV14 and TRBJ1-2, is EAGVTQFPSHSVIEKGQTVTLRCDPISGHDNLYWYRRVMGKEIKFLLHFVKESKQDESGMPNNRFLAERTGGTYSTLKVQPAELEDSGVYFCASSQDITPNYGYTFGSGTRLTVV.

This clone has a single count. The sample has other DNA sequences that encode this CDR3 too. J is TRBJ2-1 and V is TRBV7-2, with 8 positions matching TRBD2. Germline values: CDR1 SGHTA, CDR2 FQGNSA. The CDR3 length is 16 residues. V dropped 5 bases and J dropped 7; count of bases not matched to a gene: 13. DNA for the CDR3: TGTGCCAGCAGCAGAGACCTCGGGGGGGCCAAGAATGAGCAGTTCTTC. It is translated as CASSRDLGGAKNEQFF. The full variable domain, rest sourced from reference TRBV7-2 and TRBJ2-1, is GAGVSQSPSNKVTEKGKDVELRCDPISGHTALYWYRQSLGQGLEFLIYFQGNSAPDKSGLPSDRFSAERTGGSVSTLTIQRTQQEDSAVYLCASSRDLGGAKNEQFFGPGTRLTVL.

In DNA form, the CDR3 reads TGTGCCAGCAGTCATCTGGGGACAGGAGACAATGAGCAGTTCTTC. This translates into CASSHLGTGDNEQFF. The chain uses TRBV27 and TRBJ2-1, with TRBD1 identical over 8 bases. Germline assignment: CDR1 MNHEY and CDR2 SMNVEV (reference sequence). Trimming removed 5 bases from V and 5 bases from J; junction bases left unmatched: 8. The CDR3 loop spans 15 amino acids.

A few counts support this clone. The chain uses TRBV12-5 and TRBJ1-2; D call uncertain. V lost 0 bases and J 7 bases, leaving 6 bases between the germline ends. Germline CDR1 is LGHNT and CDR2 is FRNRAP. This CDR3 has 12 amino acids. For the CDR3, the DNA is TGTGCTAGTGGTTTGGTAGATTCTGGCTACACCTTC. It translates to CASGLVDSGYTF.

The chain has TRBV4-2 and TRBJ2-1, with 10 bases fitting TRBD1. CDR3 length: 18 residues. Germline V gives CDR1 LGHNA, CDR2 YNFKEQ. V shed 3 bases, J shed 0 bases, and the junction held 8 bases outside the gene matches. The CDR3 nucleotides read TGTGCCAGCAGCCAGGCGCGACAGGGGGCGGGCTCCTACAATGAGCAGTTCTTC. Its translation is CASSQARQGAGSYNEQFF.

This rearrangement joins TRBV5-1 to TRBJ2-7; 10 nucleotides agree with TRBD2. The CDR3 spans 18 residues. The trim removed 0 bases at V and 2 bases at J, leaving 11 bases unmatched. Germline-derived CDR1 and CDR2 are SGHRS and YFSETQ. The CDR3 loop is CASSLGLAGAMGTYEQYF. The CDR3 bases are TGCGCCAGCAGCTTGGGGCTAGCGGGGGCCATGGGGACCTACGAGCAGTACTTC.